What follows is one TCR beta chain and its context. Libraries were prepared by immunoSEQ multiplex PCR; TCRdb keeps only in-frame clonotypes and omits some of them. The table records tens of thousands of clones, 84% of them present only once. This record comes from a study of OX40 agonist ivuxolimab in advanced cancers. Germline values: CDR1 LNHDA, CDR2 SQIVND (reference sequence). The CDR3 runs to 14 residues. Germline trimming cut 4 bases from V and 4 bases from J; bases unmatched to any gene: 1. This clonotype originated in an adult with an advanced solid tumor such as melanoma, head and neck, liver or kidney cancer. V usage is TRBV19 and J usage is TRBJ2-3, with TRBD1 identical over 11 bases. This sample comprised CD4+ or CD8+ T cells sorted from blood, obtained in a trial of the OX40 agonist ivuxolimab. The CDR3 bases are TGTGCCAGTAGTAAGGGACAGGGGGCAGATACGCAGTATTTT. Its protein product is CASSKGQGADTQYF.